This TCR beta chain was captured by sequencing in a study of T cell repertoires in cytomegalovirus infection. The CDR3 covers 11 residues. The trim removed 6 bases at V and 8 bases at J, leaving 5 bases unmatched. CDR1 is DFQATT, CDR2 SNEGSKA, per germline (reference sequence). TCRdb re-derived calls from the reads in MiXCR, one entry per CDR3 protein. This sample yields under 200,000 distinct CDR3 sequences, of which 9.5% are seen a single time; about 4.2% belongs to the top ten. Sequences were obtained from PBMCs. This TCR was recovered from a human donor in good health (CMV status not recorded). Some clones in this sample may be carry-over from other donors' samples. The gene calls are TRBV20-1 and TRBJ1-1; 8 bases fit TRBD1. The CDR3 spells CSAKGQEEAFF. The CDR3, as DNA: TGCAGTGCCAAGGGACAGGAGGAAGCTTTCTTT.